The 24 T cell receptor beta chains presented below share a single source sample, sequenced in a study of neoadjuvant anti-PD-1 for oral cavity cancer. TCRdb's copy holds only in-frame clones and misses some; the assay was immunoSEQ multiplex PCR. This table has more than 5,000 clones, 55% to 70% appearing once. This specimen consisted of tumor tissue, obtained before nivolumab (anti-PD-1) treatment. The receptors derive from a person aged 35 to 85 with oral cavity squamous cell carcinoma.

V is TRBV7-3 and J is TRBJ2-1; 11 positions match TRBD1. Trimming cost V 5 bases and J 8 bases; bases outside gene matches: 8. CDR3 length equals 15 residues. Germline CDR1 SGHTA, CDR2 FQGTGA. The CDR3 DNA sequence: TGTGCCAGCAGCACTACGGGACAGGGGGGCGATGAGCAGTTCTTC. Protein sequence: CASSTTGQGGDEQFF. Variable domain in full (rest from reference TRBV7-3 and TRBJ2-1): GAGVSQTPSNKVTEKGKYVELRCDPISGHTALYWYRQSLGQGPEFLIYFQGTGAADDSGLPNDRFFAVRPEGSVSTLKIQRTERGDSAVYLCASSTTGQGGDEQFFGPGTRLTVL.

The chain links TRBV30 to TRBJ1-5; possibly TRBD1 for D (5 bases). Germline V CDR1 and CDR2: GTSNPN, SVGIG (reference sequence). The CDR3 consists of 15 residues. Between the trimmed V and J ends, which lost 1 base and 2 bases, there was a span of 12 bases. CDR3 DNA sequence: TGTGCCTGGAGTGACCAGGGACGACGCAATCAGCCCCAGCATTTT. Protein sequence: CAWSDQGRRNQPQHF.

The chain combines TRBV10-1 with TRBJ2-6, with a possible D match to TRBD1 (5 bases). The CDR3 sequence is 16 residues long. V dropped 5 bases and J dropped 0 bases, with 11 bases sitting between them. Germline values: CDR1 WNHNN, CDR2 SYGVQD (reference sequence). The CDR3 DNA sequence: TGCGCCAGCAGTAGGGGTTCAACCTCTGGGGCCAACGTCCTGACTTTC. Residues: CASSRGSTSGANVLTF.

This clone occurred once. The CDR3 region has the DNA TGTGCCAGCAGTGAGGGGGCGCGGTACACTGAAGCTTTCTTT. Its translation: CASSEGARYTEAFF. This rearrangement joins TRBV6-1 to TRBJ1-1; D might be TRBD1 (6 bases). Trimming took off 3 bases at V and 3 bases at J, with 11 bases between the two ends. The length of the CDR3 is 14 residues. Germline V lookup: CDR1 MNHNS, CDR2 SASEGT.

The chain combines TRBV14 with TRBJ2-2; D is unclear. There are 11 residues in the CDR3. Between the trimmed V and J ends, which lost 3 bases and 7 bases, there was a span of 3 bases. Per the germline V gene, CDR1 is SGHDN and CDR2 is FVKESK. CDR3 amino acids: CASSHHGELFF. The CDR3 DNA is TGTGCCAGCAGCCACCACGGGGAGCTGTTTTTT. Full variable domain (rest looked up from reference TRBV14 and TRBJ2-2): EAGVTQFPSHSVIEKGQTVTLRCDPISGHDNLYWYRRVMGKEIKFLLHFVKESKQDESGMPNNRFLAERTGGTYSTLKVQPAELEDSGVYFCASSHHGELFFGEGSRLTVL.

By share, this clone counts as large. The genes are TRBV9 and TRBJ1-2; D is ambiguous. CDR3 size: 15 residues. In germline, CDR1 is SGDLS, CDR2 YYNGEE. Trimming stripped 3 bases from V and 4 bases from J, with 16 bases between. In nucleotides, the CDR3 is TGTGCCAGCAGCGCGGAATCGTCAGGATCCTATGGCTACACCTTC. It yields the protein CASSAESSGSYGYTF.

This clone was counted only a few times. The J gene is TRBJ2-7, the V gene TRBV5-4, with a tentative D call TRBD2 (7 bases). This CDR3 contains 14 residues. The germline gives CDR1 SGHNT, CDR2 YYREEE (reference sequence). V lost 0 bases to trimming and J lost 5 bases, with 12 bases between them. The CDR3 nucleotides are TGTGCCAGCAGCTTGGCGGGGGGCGGACACGAGCAGTACTTC. This encodes CASSLAGGGHEQYF. The complete variable domain, with remaining parts taken from reference TRBV5-4 and TRBJ2-7, reads ETGVTQSPTHLIKTRGQQVTLRCSSQSGHNTVSWYQQALGQGPQFIFQYYREEENGRGNFPPRFSGLQFPNYSSELNVNALELDDSALYLCASSLAGGGHEQYFGPGTRLTVT.

The rearrangement joins TRBV25-1 to TRBJ2-3, with 12 nucleotides matching TRBD1. The CDR3 consists of 14 residues. Germline loops: CDR1 MGHDK, CDR2 SYGVNS. Trimming took 9 bases from V and 6 from J; bases not matched to a gene: 7. CDR3 DNA sequence: TGTGCCAGTTCCGGGACAGGGGGCTTGGATACGCAGTATTTT. Translation: CASSGTGGLDTQYF.

This clone has only one observation. V and J are TRBV5-6 and TRBJ2-3; TRBD2 matches at 14 bases. V dropped 4 bases and J dropped 0; count of bases not matched to a gene: 4. The CDR3 covers 17 residues. CDR1 SGHDT and CDR2 YYEEEE come from the germline V gene. DNA for the CDR3: TGTGCCAGCAGCCGGACTAGCGGGGGGCATAGCACAGATACGCAGTATTTT. It specifies CASSRTSGGHSTDTQYF.

This clone was counted a few times. This rearrangement joins TRBV5-1 to TRBJ1-6; 8 bases line up with TRBD1. V lost 0 bases and J lost 16; bases outside the gene matches: 6. Per germline, CDR1 SGHRS and CDR2 YFSETQ. The CDR3 covers 13 residues. CDR3 amino acids: CASSLEGDRPLHF. Here the CDR3 DNA reads TGCGCCAGCAGCTTGGAGGGGGACAGGCCACTCCACTTT. The variable domain in full, completed from reference TRBV5-1 and TRBJ1-6, reads KAGVTQTPRYLIKTRGQQVTLSCSPISGHRSVSWYQQTPGQGLQFLFEYFSETQRNKGNFPGRFSGRQFSNSRSEMNVSTLELGDSALYLCASSLEGDRPLHFGNGTRLTVT.

A single count supports this clone. The chain has TRBV19 and TRBJ2-5; 8 nucleotides align to TRBD2. V shed 6 bases, J shed 5 bases, and the junction held 11 bases outside the gene matches. CDR1 and CDR2 (germline): LNHDA, SQIVND (reference sequence). This CDR3 is 15 amino acids long. CDR3 in DNA: TGTGCCAGTAGGACGTCGGGAGGGCCGGGTGAGACCCAGTACTTC. Amino acid sequence: CASRTSGGPGETQYF.

CDR3 protein: CASSGSGDTIYF. The CDR3 nucleotides are TGTGCCAGCAGTGGGTCCGGGGACACCATATATTTT. V and J are TRBV2 and TRBJ1-3; D ambiguous. CDR3 length: 12 amino acids. The germline V gene has CDR1 SNHLY and CDR2 FYNNEI. V was pared by 4 bases and J by 8 bases, with 9 bases between. Full variable domain (rest looked up from reference TRBV2 and TRBJ1-3): EPEVTQTPSHQVTQMGQEVILRCVPISNHLYFYWYRQILGQKVEFLVSFYNNEISEKSEIFDDQFSVERPDGSNFTLKIRSTKLEDSAMYFCASSGSGDTIYFGEGSWLTVV.

This rearrangement joins TRBV9 to TRBJ1-5; TRBD1 matches 7 bases. J was trimmed by 1 base and V by 3 bases; bases with no gene match: 1. CDR1 is SGDLS, CDR2 YYNGEE, per germline. This CDR3 comprises 14 residues. DNA of the CDR3: TGTGCCAGCAGCGAGACAGGGAGCAATCAGCCCCAGCATTTT. It yields the protein CASSETGSNQPQHF.

The chain recombines TRBV5-4 with TRBJ1-3, with TRBD1 identical over 7 bases. Germline CDR1 SGHNT, CDR2 YYREEE (reference sequence). The CDR3 loop spans 15 amino acids. V was pared by 3 bases and J by 0 bases, with 3 bases of the junction left unmatched. Here the CDR3 reads CASSSTGHSGNTIYF. The CDR3, as DNA: TGTGCCAGCAGCTCGACAGGGCACTCTGGAAACACCATATATTTT.

The rearrangement links TRBV27 to TRBJ1-3; no clear D. The CDR3 runs to 14 residues. The germline V and J ends were trimmed by 1 base and 6 bases, with 10 bases remaining between them. Germline CDR1 and CDR2: MNHEY and SMNVEV (reference sequence). Here the CDR3 reads CASSLYPTENTIYF. CDR3 nucleotide sequence: TGTGCCAGCAGTTTATACCCTACCGAAAACACCATATATTTT.

V and J are TRBV18 and TRBJ2-7; TRBD2 matches at 13 bases. The CDR3 is made up of 17 amino acids. Germline CDR1 is KGHSH and CDR2 is LQKENI. Trimming cost V 3 bases and J 6 bases; bases outside gene matches: 11. The CDR3 is CASSPSGLAGDPREQYF. The CDR3, as DNA: TGTGCCAGCTCACCTTCAGGACTAGCGGGGGACCCGCGCGAGCAGTACTTC.

The chain combines TRBV14 with TRBJ2-5; D is unclear. The germline V gene encodes CDR1 SGHDN and CDR2 FVKESK. V shed 1 base and J shed 2 bases, with 2 bases lying between them. This CDR3 comprises 12 residues. CDR3 sequence reads: CASSQAQETQYF. The DNA of the CDR3 is TGTGCCAGCAGCCAAGCTCAAGAGACCCAGTACTTC.

V usage is TRBV23-1 and J usage is TRBJ2-3; 8 bases line up with TRBD2. TRBV23-1 belongs to the ORF category, with a function that is uncertain. The trim removed 4 bases at V and 5 bases at J, leaving 14 bases unmatched. The CDR3 covers 17 residues. The DNA for the CDR3 is TGCGCCAGCAGTCCCCACCGGGGCGGGGGGATCCAAGATACGCAGTATTTT. Amino acid sequence: CASSPHRGGGIQDTQYF.

This clone was counted only a few times. CDR3 nucleotide sequence: TGTGCCAGCAGCCCTGGGGGGTACACTGAAGCTTTCTTT. It specifies CASSPGGYTEAFF. This chain joins TRBV11-1 and TRBJ1-1; the D gene is possibly TRBD1 (5 bases). Trimming removed 5 bases at V and 3 bases at J, with 10 bases between. The germline V gene has CDR1 SGHAT and CDR2 FQDESV (reference sequence). This CDR3 region has 13 residues.

V and J are TRBV6-5 and TRBJ2-3; 7 bases match TRBD1. Losses at the gene ends were 6 bases for V and 7 bases for J; bases not matched to a gene: 7. Germline CDR1 reads MNHEY; CDR2 reads SVGAGI. The CDR3 spans 13 residues. Here the CDR3 reads CASRTGRGNTQYF. CDR3 coding DNA: TGTGCCAGCAGGACAGGGAGAGGCAATACGCAGTATTTT.

In its sample, this clone was seen a few times. This sequence joins TRBV18 and TRBJ1-4; a possible D gene is TRBD1 (6 bases). Trimming left V 2 bases short and J 12 bases short, with 22 bases between. The CDR3 sequence is 16 residues long. Looked up from germline, CDR1 is KGHSH and CDR2 is LQKENI. CDR3 DNA: TGTGCCAGCTCACCAAGGTTAGACAGGTTCTCACCACAACTGTTTTTT. It codes for CASSPRLDRFSPQLFF.

The V gene is TRBV4-1, the J gene TRBJ2-1; D remains ambiguous. The CDR3 contains 12 residues. The ends were cut back, 2 bases at V and 10 bases at J, with 9 bases in the middle. The germline V gene encodes CDR1 MGHRA and CDR2 YSYEKL. CDR3 coding DNA: TGCGCCAGCAGCCAATCTAGAAGGGAGCAGTTCTTC. This translates into CASSQSRREQFF.

The chain is built from TRBV2 and TRBJ2-5; 11 bases agree with TRBD2. The V segment lost 4 bases and the J segment 4 bases; nucleotides outside the gene matches: 5. The CDR3 loop spans 15 amino acids. CDR1 and CDR2 (germline): SNHLY, FYNNEI. CDR3 sequence reads: CASSASSGRGETQYF. CDR3 DNA: TGTGCCAGCAGTGCGAGTAGCGGGAGGGGAGAGACCCAGTACTTC. Looking up the rest from reference TRBV2 and TRBJ2-5 gives the full variable domain: EPEVTQTPSHQVTQMGQEVILRCVPISNHLYFYWYRQILGQKVEFLVSFYNNEISEKSEIFDDQFSVERPDGSNFTLKIRSTKLEDSAMYFCASSASSGRGETQYFGPGTRLLVL.

Details on this clone: Other nucleotide sequences in the sample specify the same CDR3. The rearrangement links TRBV5-4 to TRBJ1-2, with TRBD1 matching over 8 bases. Unmatched junction bases numbered 11, after V lost 3 bases and J lost 7 bases. Germline CDR1 reads SGHNT; CDR2 reads YYREEE (reference sequence). This CDR3 is built from 15 residues. The CDR3 DNA reads TGTGCCAGCAGCTCCGTAGACAGGGGCCCCGGTGGCTACACCTTC. Encoded protein: CASSSVDRGPGGYTF.